The clone carrying this T cell receptor beta chain was seen a few times. Its antigen is as yet unknown. The data originate from a study of CD8 T cells in ankylosing spondylitis. With 3 bases clipped from V and 2 bases from J, the junction kept 4 bases outside the gene matches. Germline CDR1 and CDR2: SGDLS and YYNGEE. The CDR3 runs to 15 residues. MiXCR, run by TCRdb on the 5' RACE reads, gives a single entry per CDR3 protein. The sample has 700,000 or so distinct CDR3 sequences; 15% to 20% are singletons. Whole-study results and caveats: Seemingly characteristic of ankylosing spondylitis blood was a TCR beta motif consisting of about 8 highly homologous variants.

This TCR came from a male donor with ankylosing spondylitis. Sequenced: blood, either unsorted or a sorted T cell fraction (not recorded which). The chain recombines TRBV9 with TRBJ2-2; 7 positions agree with TRBD1. As DNA, the CDR3 is TGTGCCAGCAGCGCGGGACAGATTAACACCGGGGAGCTGTTTTTT. Translating gives CASSAGQINTGELFF.